This T cell receptor (beta chain) is drawn from a study of blood T cell repertoires in COVID-19. Study-level background: T cells, B-cell-depleted T cells, or PBMCs provided the cDNA or gDNA that served as material.

Per the original data handling: From reference gene primer amplification, estimates of nucleated cell counts were derived. Assay used: immunoSEQ multiplex PCR; TCRdb lists only in-frame clones, some missing. The V and J calls and clone size come from that table; D and trimming were worked out from the DNA. This sample has roughly 75,000 clones; about 80% occur once, and the top ten carry more than 9.5%. The V end lost 0 bases, the J end lost 4 bases, and 7 bases lay between the germline ends. The CDR3 totals 13 residues. The germline V gene has CDR1 SGHNT and CDR2 YYREEE (reference sequence). Sequences were obtained from peripheral blood. The chain is built from TRBV5-4 and TRBJ1-1; D may be TRBD1 (6 bases). The receptor was derived from a man aged 50-60 years with acute or convalescent COVID-19. CDR3 sequence reads: CASSLDRATEAFF. CDR3 nucleotides: TGTGCCAGCAGCTTGGACAGGGCCACTGAAGCTTTCTTT.